The clone carrying this T cell receptor beta chain has a handful of counts. The antigen is undetermined. TCRdb processed the reads anew with MiXCR; each CDR3 protein has one entry. The sample consists of 110,000 to 150,000 distinct CDR3 sequences, roughly 32% of them appearing once. The data were taken from a study of T cell repertoires in cytomegalovirus infection. Study overall: Public TCR beta signatures marked donors with CMV infection and the matching HLA. The study's findings and limits: Identification of carriers of CMV plus the relevant HLA was achieved through cumulative public TCR beta family frequency. The ex vivo response was dominated by HLA-C-restricted CMV-specific TCR beta clonotypes.

Trimming took 4 bases from V and 6 from J; bases not matched to a gene: 7. The germline CDR1 and CDR2 sequences are SGHAT and FQNNGV. This CDR3 is 17 amino acids long. The sample was CD8+ T cells from cultured PBMCs, taken from culture after CMV antigen stimulation. The chain employs TRBV11-2 and TRBJ2-2; 14 nucleotides agree with TRBD2. The clonotype was recovered from a human donor in good health (CMV status not recorded). Some clones in this sample may be carry-over from other donors' samples. For the CDR3, the DNA is TGTGCCAGCAGCTCCCGACTAGCGGGGGGGATCGCCGGGGAGCTGTTTTTT. It translates to CASSSRLAGGIAGELFF.